This TCR beta chain was recorded in a study of blood T cell repertoires in COVID-19. Study summary: Specimens from acute and convalescent COVID-19 originated in the United States, Italy and Spain.

Original methodology: It was from reference gene primer amplification that nucleated cell counts were estimated. Libraries were prepared by immunoSEQ multiplex PCR; TCRdb keeps only in-frame clonotypes and omits some of them. The V and J calls and the clone size are those of that table, but D and trimming were determined from the DNA. The sample has 140,000 to 150,000 clones; more than 70% are singletons. The CDR3 sequence is 14 residues long. The sample taken for sequencing was peripheral blood. This clonotype was obtained from a man in his 60s with active or convalescent COVID-19. The rearrangement uses TRBV21-1 and TRBJ1-5. TRBV21-1 is flagged as a pseudogene. The CDR3 loop reads CASRWRPGNQPQHF. The CDR3 nucleotides are TGTGCCAGCAGGTGGAGGCCCGGCAATCAGCCCCAGCATTTT.